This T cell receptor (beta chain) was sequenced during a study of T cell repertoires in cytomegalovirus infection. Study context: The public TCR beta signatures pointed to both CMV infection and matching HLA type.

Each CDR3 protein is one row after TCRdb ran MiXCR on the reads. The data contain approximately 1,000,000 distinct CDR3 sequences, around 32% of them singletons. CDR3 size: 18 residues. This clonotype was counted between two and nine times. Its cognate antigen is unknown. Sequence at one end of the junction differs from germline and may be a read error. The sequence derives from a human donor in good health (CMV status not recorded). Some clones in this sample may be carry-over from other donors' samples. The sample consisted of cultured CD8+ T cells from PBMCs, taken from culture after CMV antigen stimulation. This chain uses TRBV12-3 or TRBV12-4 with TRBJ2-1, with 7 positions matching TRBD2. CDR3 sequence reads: CAGSSPLENKRGPNEQFF. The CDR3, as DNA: TGTGCCGGCAGTTCGCCCCTGGAGAATAAGCGGGGACCGAATGAGCAGTTCTTC.